What follows is one TCR beta chain and its context. This sample is drawn from a study of blood T cell repertoires in COVID-19. Looking at the study overall: Acute-phase and convalescent COVID-19 samples originated in the United States, Italy and Spain.

CDR3 length: 14 amino acids. Germline CDR1 and CDR2: LGHDT and YNNKEL (reference sequence). The V end lost 7 bases, the J end lost 0 bases, and 12 bases lay between the germline ends. As originally analysed: For nucleated cells, counts were estimated from reference gene primer amplification. This table comes from immunoSEQ multiplex PCR, and its TCRdb copy is limited to in-frame clones, with some not included. For V, J and clone size, that table is used; D and trimming come from the DNA. The table has 70,000 to 85,000 clones, 82% seen once. This TCR was recovered from a man aged 80 or over with acute or convalescent COVID-19. The sequencing sample was made of peripheral blood. The chain combines TRBV3-1 (or the pseudogene TRBV3-2) with TRBJ1-1; D perhaps matches TRBD1 (5 bases). The CDR3 region has the DNA TGTGCCAGCACCACACAGGATCTGAACACTGAAGCTTTCTTT. Protein product: CASTTQDLNTEAFF.